The 22 T cell receptor beta chains below all came from one sample that was sequenced in a study of cytomegalovirus exposure and HLA in healthy donors. It was with 60 Vbeta and 13 Jbeta primers that the PCR ran. TCRdb's copy holds only in-frame clones and misses some; the assay was immunoSEQ multiplex PCR. The sample holds some 130,000 clones, 80% seen once. Specimen: PBMCs. The receptors originated from a man aged 25 to 40 in good health.

The V and J genes are TRBV9 and TRBJ1-1; a possible D gene is TRBD1 (5 bases). Germline V gene data show CDR1 as SGDLS and CDR2 as YYNGEE. Trimming took 0 bases from V and 3 from J, leaving 12 bases between them. There are 15 residues in the CDR3. CDR3 in DNA: TGTGCCAGCAGCGTAGCATCCGGGGGGTACACTGAAGCTTTCTTT. Its translation is CASSVASGGYTEAFF.

CDR3 amino acids: CASSWGSGPAYEQYF. The CDR3 bases are TGTGCCAGCAGCTGGGGTAGCGGTCCGGCTTACGAGCAGTACTTC. The J gene is TRBJ2-7, the V gene TRBV11-2; tentatively, D is TRBD2 (6 bases). The CDR3 is 15 residues long. Trimming pared 4 bases from V and 4 bases from J, leaving 17 bases between. Germline lookup yields CDR1 SGHAT and CDR2 FQNNGV.

In this sample, this clone turned up once. The V gene is TRBV19, the J gene TRBJ2-7; D is possibly TRBD2 (7 bases). In germline, CDR1 is LNHDA, CDR2 SQIVND (reference sequence). The CDR3 contains 13 residues. The V end lost 5 bases, the J end lost 3 bases, and 11 bases lay between the germline ends. This chain's CDR3 is CASSEGGSYEQYF. The CDR3 DNA reads TGTGCCAGTAGTGAGGGGGGGAGCTACGAGCAGTACTTC.

The chain has TRBV5-4 and TRBJ1-6; no firm D call. The CDR3 spans 17 residues. Germline CDR1 reads SGHNT; CDR2 reads YYREEE (reference sequence). The V gene lost 4 bases and the J gene lost 0 bases, with 14 bases spanning the gap. The CDR3 spells CASSPSPPGSYNSPLHF. The CDR3, as DNA: TGTGCCAGCAGCCCCTCGCCCCCCGGCTCCTATAATTCACCCCTCCACTTT.

V usage is TRBV6-4 and J usage is TRBJ1-2; TRBD1 might be the D (6 bases). The CDR3 consists of 18 residues. CDR1 is MRHNA and CDR2 is SNTAGT in the germline V gene. The germline V and J ends were trimmed by 5 bases and 0 bases, with 22 bases remaining between them. Here the CDR3 reads CASSPTGGGRTPNYGYTF. CDR3 nucleotide sequence: TGTGCCAGCAGTCCGACGGGGGGGGGCAGGACCCCTAACTATGGCTACACCTTC.

The chain employs TRBV5-1 and TRBJ2-1; 7 positions match TRBD2. This CDR3 contains 16 residues. Germline V lookup: CDR1 SGHRS, CDR2 YFSETQ. J was trimmed by 2 bases and V by 1 base; bases with no gene match: 6. The CDR3 region is CASSLLRETPYNEQFF. The DNA for the CDR3 is TGCGCCAGCAGCTTGTTGCGGGAGACCCCCTACAATGAGCAGTTCTTC.

This sequence joins TRBV10-3 and TRBJ2-3; 8 positions agree with TRBD2. With V trimmed by 6 bases and J by 2 bases, 4 bases remained unmatched. This CDR3 has 14 amino acids. CDR1 and CDR2 from the germline V gene are ENHRY and SYGVKD. The CDR3 is CAIRNGLATDTQYF. For the CDR3, the DNA is TGTGCCATCAGGAACGGACTAGCCACAGATACGCAGTATTTT.

The gene calls are TRBV5-1 and TRBJ2-3; the D gene is possibly TRBD2 (6 bases). V was pared by 4 bases and J by 0 bases, with 15 bases between. Germline V gene sequence: CDR1 SGHRS, CDR2 YFSETQ. This CDR3 has 16 amino acids. CDR3 nucleotide sequence: TGCGCCAGCAGCCTTCCGGGACTTTCTAGCACAGATACGCAGTATTTT. This codes for CASSLPGLSSTDTQYF.

The J gene is TRBJ2-2, the V gene TRBV27, with 9 bases lining up with TRBD2. This CDR3 has 17 amino acids. Germline-derived CDR1 and CDR2 are MNHEY and SMNVEV (reference sequence). The J segment lost 4 bases and the V segment lost 5 bases, leaving 11 bases of the junction unmatched. The CDR3 spells CASSPRAREGVTGELFF. DNA of the CDR3: TGTGCCAGCAGTCCACGGGCGCGGGAGGGGGTCACCGGGGAGCTGTTTTTT.

Worth noting for this clone: The sample contains more than one DNA sequence encoding this CDR3. The chain couples TRBV5-1 to TRBJ2-5; tentative D call: TRBD2 (6 bases). Trimming took 0 bases from V and 2 from J, leaving 8 bases between them. CDR1 is SGHRS, CDR2 YFSETQ, per germline. The CDR3 consists of 14 residues. DNA of the CDR3: TGCGCCAGCAGCTTGGCCGGGACTCAAGAGACCCAGTACTTC. Protein sequence: CASSLAGTQETQYF.

This chain uses TRBV7-7 with TRBJ2-1; the match to TRBD2 covers 8 bases. The CDR3 spans 14 residues. The germline CDR1 and CDR2 sequences are SSHAT and FNYEAQ (reference sequence). The ends lost 5 bases at V and 9 bases at J; junction bases unmatched: 9. CDR3 DNA sequence: TGTGCCAGCAGCGCCTGGGACGGGAGGGGTGAGCAGTTCTTC. This gives the protein CASSAWDGRGEQFF.

The rearrangement links TRBV10-3 to TRBJ2-1, with D perhaps TRBD1 (6 bases). The ends were cut back, 7 bases at V and 5 bases at J, with 15 bases in the middle. Germline V lookup: CDR1 ENHRY, CDR2 SYGVKD. The CDR3 is 14 amino acids. The CDR3 DNA reads TGTGCCATCACCAGGACCGGGACAAACAATGAGCAGTTCTTC. This encodes CAITRTGTNNEQFF.

V usage is TRBV28 and J usage is TRBJ2-4; the D gene is possibly TRBD2 (5 bases). Deletions cut 7 bases from V and 0 bases from J, with 10 bases between. CDR1 and CDR2 from the germline V gene are MDHEN and SYDVKM. The CDR3 has 14 amino acids. The CDR3 sequence is CASNPGLAKNIQYF. The CDR3 DNA is TGTGCCAGCAACCCGGGGTTAGCCAAAAACATTCAGTACTTC.

This chain connects TRBV7-6 to TRBJ2-1, with D tentatively TRBD2 (6 bases). Germline loops: CDR1 SGHVS, CDR2 FNYEAQ. The V and J ends lost 5 bases and 6 bases respectively, with 14 bases between them. The CDR3 loop spans 14 amino acids. CDR3 sequence: CASSPRLEVNEQFF. In DNA, the CDR3 is TGTGCCAGCAGCCCTAGACTAGAGGTCAATGAGCAGTTCTTC. Looking up the rest from reference TRBV7-6 and TRBJ2-1 gives the full variable domain: GAGVSQSPRYKVTKRGQDVALRCDPISGHVSLYWYRQALGQGPEFLTYFNYEAQQDKSGLPNDRFSAERPEGSISTLTIQRTEQRDSAMYRCASSPRLEVNEQFFGPGTRLTVL.

This clone was counted only a few times. The chain has TRBV28 and TRBJ1-1; TRBD1 matches at 7 bases. CDR1 and CDR2 (germline): MDHEN, SYDVKM. The junction had 3 bases not matched to a gene; V was cut back by 2 bases and J by 0 bases. This CDR3 is 15 amino acids long. DNA for the CDR3: TGTGCCAGCAGTTTAGGAGACAGGGTGAACACTGAAGCTTTCTTT. Encoded protein: CASSLGDRVNTEAFF.

The chain combines TRBV28 with TRBJ2-4, with D uncertain. Trimming took off 5 bases at V and 9 bases at J, with 11 bases between the two ends. Germline CDR1 MDHEN, CDR2 SYDVKM. This CDR3 is 12 amino acids long. In nucleotides, the CDR3 is TGTGCCAGCAGTCTCCAAACGGGCATTCAGTACTTC. Translating it yields CASSLQTGIQYF.

This CDR3 is CAISDREDTIYF. In DNA form, the CDR3 reads TGTGCCATCAGTGACAGGGAGGACACCATATATTTT. The rearrangement uses TRBV10-3 and TRBJ1-3, with TRBD1 as a possible D gene (5 bases). The CDR3 has 12 amino acids. CDR1 and CDR2 (germline): ENHRY, SYGVKD. Trimming took off 3 bases at V and 8 bases at J, with 8 bases between the two ends.

The chain recombines TRBV4-3 with TRBJ1-2, with TRBD1 as a possible D gene (5 bases). The CDR3 is 11 amino acids. Germline loops: CDR1 LGHNA, CDR2 YSLEER. V was pared by 9 bases and J by 8 bases, with 13 bases between. The CDR3 region is CASRRGGGYTF. The CDR3, as DNA: TGCGCCAGTCGGCGGGGGGGAGGCTACACCTTC.

This clone was detected only a few times. This rearrangement joins TRBV10-3 to TRBJ1-2, with 10 bases matching TRBD1. Per the germline V gene, CDR1 is ENHRY and CDR2 is SYGVKD. The CDR3 has 14 amino acids. V shed 4 bases, J shed 6 bases, and the junction held 5 bases outside the gene matches. CDR3 bases: TGTGCCATCAGTGGAAGACAGGGGGCCCATGGCTACACCTTC. Translated, it gives CAISGRQGAHGYTF.

V gene TRBV30 combines with J gene TRBJ2-5; 9 bases align to TRBD2. The CDR3 consists of 15 residues. The germline gives CDR1 GTSNPN, CDR2 SVGIG (reference sequence). V shed 1 base and J 4 bases; nucleotides not matched to a gene: 7. The CDR3, as DNA: TGTGCCTGGAGTGGGCTTAGCGGGAGAAGAGAGACCCAGTACTTC. Protein sequence: CAWSGLSGRRETQYF. Drawing the rest from reference TRBV30 and TRBJ2-5, the complete variable domain is SQTIHQWPATLVQPVGSPLSLECTVEGTSNPNLYWYRQAAGRGLQLLFYSVGIGQISSEVPQNLSASRPQDRQFILSSKKLLLSDSGFYLCAWSGLSGRRETQYFGPGTRLLVL.

This chain joins TRBV27 and TRBJ1-2, with D maybe TRBD1 (5 bases). The germline V and J ends were trimmed by 3 bases and 7 bases, with 12 bases remaining between them. Germline values: CDR1 MNHEY, CDR2 SMNVEV (reference sequence). The CDR3 loop spans 13 amino acids. CDR3 nucleotides: TGTGCCAGCAGTTTTTATGGGGGGGGTGGCTACACCTTC. It yields the protein CASSFYGGGGYTF.

V gene TRBV6-1 combines with J gene TRBJ2-5; 7 positions agree with TRBD2. The DNA end favors TRBJ2-7, so the J call may be wrong. CDR3 length equals 12 residues. The germline gives CDR1 MNHNS, CDR2 SASEGT. The CDR3 loop reads CASRLAAYEQYF. The CDR3 DNA is TGTGCCAGTCGACTAGCAGCCTACGAGCAGTACTTC.